This T cell receptor (beta chain) was sequenced for a study of OX40 agonist ivuxolimab in advanced cancers. Study details: Ivuxolimab, an antibody acting as an agonist of OX40 (CD134), was used to treat patients. The dose-escalation group included hepatocellular carcinoma, melanoma, renal cell carcinoma and head and neck cancer. Participants averaged 60 years of age (range about 23 to 90) and were around 80% male.

Whole-study results and caveats: At 0.1 to 3.0 mg/kg and by week 6, CD4+ and CD8+ T cells in the blood had expanded clonally.

Profiling relied on immunoSEQ multiplex PCR, and the TCRdb table lists in-frame clones only, not all of them. The sample contains approximately 66,000 clones, about 85% of which appear only once. Germline loops: CDR1 MRHNA, CDR2 SNTAGT. This CDR3 spans 13 amino acids. The V end lost 2 bases, the J end lost 3 bases, and 6 bases lay between the germline ends. As concerns this clone: What it recognizes is unknown.

The source of this sequence is an adult with an advanced solid tumor such as melanoma, head and neck, liver or kidney cancer. The sequencing used CD4+ or CD8+ T cells sorted from blood, collected in a trial of the OX40 agonist ivuxolimab. V usage is TRBV6-4 and J usage is TRBJ2-3; D is ambiguous. The chain's CDR3 is CASSDQETDTQYF. In DNA, the CDR3 is TGTGCCAGCAGTGACCAAGAGACAGATACGCAGTATTTT.